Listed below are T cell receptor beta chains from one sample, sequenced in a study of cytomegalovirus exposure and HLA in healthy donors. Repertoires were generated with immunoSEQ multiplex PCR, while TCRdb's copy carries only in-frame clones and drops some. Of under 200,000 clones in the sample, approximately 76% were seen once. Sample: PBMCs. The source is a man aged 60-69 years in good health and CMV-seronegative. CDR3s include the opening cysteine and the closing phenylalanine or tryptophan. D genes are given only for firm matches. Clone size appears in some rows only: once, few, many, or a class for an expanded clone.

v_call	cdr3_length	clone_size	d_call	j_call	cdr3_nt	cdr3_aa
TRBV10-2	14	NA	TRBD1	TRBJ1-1	TGCGCCAGCAGTACAGGACAGGGCAGGGTTGAAGCTTTCTTT	CASSTGQGRVEAFF
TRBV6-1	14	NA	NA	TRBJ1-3	TGTGCCAGCAGTGATGGCCCAGGCGGAAACACCATATATTTT	CASSDGPGGNTIYF
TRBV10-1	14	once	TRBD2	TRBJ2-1	TGCGCCAGCAGTCGGGCTAGCGGGAGAAATGAGCAGTTCTTC	CASSRASGRNEQFF
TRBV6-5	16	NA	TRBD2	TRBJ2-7	TGTGCCAGCAGTTATAAAGTAGTAGCGGGACTTTACGAGCAGTACTTC	CASSYKVVAGLYEQYF
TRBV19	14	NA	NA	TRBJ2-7	TGTGCCAGTAGTCTTACGGTCGACACAAACGAGCAGTACTTC	CASSLTVDTNEQYF
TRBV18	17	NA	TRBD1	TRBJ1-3	TGTGCCAGCTCACCGTCGACAGGGGGCACAGCGGGAAACACCATATATTTT	CASSPSTGGTAGNTIYF
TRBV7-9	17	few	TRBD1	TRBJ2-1	TGTTCCAGCAGCCCAAAGCCGGGACAGCTCTGGGACAATGAGCAGTTCTTC	CSSSPKPGQLWDNEQFF
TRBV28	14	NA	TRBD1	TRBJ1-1	TGTGCCAGCAGTTTGGAGGGACAGGGGCGAGGGACTTTCTTT	CASSLEGQGRGTFF
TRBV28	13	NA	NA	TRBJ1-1	TGTGCCAGCAGTGTGGACACTTATCGGGGGGCTTTCTTT	CASSVDTYRGAFF
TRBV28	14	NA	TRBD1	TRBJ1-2	TGTGCCAGTACGCCCGGGACAGCTAACTATGGCTACACCTTC	CASTPGTANYGYTF
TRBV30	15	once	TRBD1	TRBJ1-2	TGTGCCTGGAGTCCGCACAGGGGGCTTTACAACGGCTACACCTTC	CAWSPHRGLYNGYTF
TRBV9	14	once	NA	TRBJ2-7	TGTGCCAGCAGCCCAGGGGTGTCGCAATACGAGCAGTACTTC	CASSPGVSQYEQYF
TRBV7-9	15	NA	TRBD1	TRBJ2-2	TGCGCCAGCAGCTTTCGACAGGGGGCGACCGGGGAGCTGTTTTTT	CASSFRQGATGELFF